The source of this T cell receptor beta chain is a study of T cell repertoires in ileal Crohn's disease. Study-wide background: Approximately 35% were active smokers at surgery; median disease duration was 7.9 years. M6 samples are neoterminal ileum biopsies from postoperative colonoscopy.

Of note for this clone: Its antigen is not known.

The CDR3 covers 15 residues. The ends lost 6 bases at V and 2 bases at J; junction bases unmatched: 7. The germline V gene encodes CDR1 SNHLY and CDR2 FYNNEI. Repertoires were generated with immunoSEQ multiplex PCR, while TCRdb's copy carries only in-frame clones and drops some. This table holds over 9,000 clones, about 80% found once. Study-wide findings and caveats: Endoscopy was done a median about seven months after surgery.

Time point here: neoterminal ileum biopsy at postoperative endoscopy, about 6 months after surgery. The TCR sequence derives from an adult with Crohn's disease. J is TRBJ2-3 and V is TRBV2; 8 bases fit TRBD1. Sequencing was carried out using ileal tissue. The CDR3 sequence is CASSRQGHLTDTQYF. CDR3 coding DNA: TGTGCCAGCAGCAGACAGGGGCACCTCACAGATACGCAGTATTTT.